Below are 14 T cell receptor beta chains sequenced from a single sample in a study of blood T cells in healthy people across ages (dated by TCRdb to between 2015 and 2017). The method behind the library was 5' RACE. This sample was sequenced with an Illumina HiSeq 2500. A second about 7 to 11 cycle PCR used a sample-barcoded 5' primer and a J-beta primer mix. TCRdb reanalyzed the raw reads on its own, using fastp at Q25 for trimming and MiXCR for clone calling, and kept in-frame beta chains. Entries that share a CDR3 protein sequence are merged under the most common genes and DNA. The sample table holds 1.5 million to 2 million distinct CDR3 sequences, of which over 25% were seen once. Roughly 8% of the sample comes from the top ten. What was sequenced was blood. Source of these receptors: a woman between 25 and 40 years old in good health.

The table lists this clonotype with a few counts. This chain connects TRBV20-1 to TRBJ2-1, with a possible D match to TRBD2 (6 bases). The CDR3 is 12 residues long. V gave up 5 bases and J gave up 6 bases, with 11 bases separating them. Per germline, CDR1 DFQATT and CDR2 SNEGSKA (reference sequence). The CDR3 DNA is TGCAGTGCTCCGGGACTCGGCAATGAGCAGTTCTTC. This encodes CSAPGLGNEQFF.

This clonotype was picked up many times. The rearrangement links TRBV12-3 or TRBV12-4 to TRBJ2-7; 8 bases align to TRBD2. The V segment lost 4 bases and the J segment 1 base; nucleotides outside the gene matches: 3. This CDR3 is built from 14 residues. The CDR3 coding sequence is TGTGCCAGCAGTTCCAGCGGGAGATCCTACGAGCAGTACTTC. Amino acid sequence: CASSSSGRSYEQYF.

The J gene is TRBJ1-4, the V gene TRBV18; possibly TRBD1 for D (6 bases). Looked up from germline, CDR1 is KGHSH and CDR2 is LQKENI. There are 15 residues in the CDR3. V was cut by 2 bases and J by 2 bases, with 9 bases left in between. CDR3 loop: CASSPITGTNEKLFF. CDR3 nucleotide sequence: TGTGCCAGCTCACCAATAACAGGGACTAATGAAAAACTGTTTTTT. The full variable domain, its missing parts supplied by reference TRBV18 and TRBJ1-4, is NAGVMQNPRHLVRRRGQEARLRCSPMKGHSHVYWYRQLPEEGLKFMVYLQKENIIDESGMPKERFSAEFPKEGPSILRIQQVVRGDSAAYFCASSPITGTNEKLFFGSGTQLSVL.

The sample holds many counts of this clonotype. V and J are TRBV28 and TRBJ2-1; D uncertain. Trimming took off 7 bases at V and 10 bases at J, with 23 bases between the two ends. The CDR3 extends over 15 amino acids. Germline V lookup: CDR1 MDHEN, CDR2 SYDVKM. In DNA, the CDR3 is TGTGCCAGCAACTCGGGTAGGCGTGTACTGGGGGAGCAGTTCTTC. Protein product: CASNSGRRVLGEQFF. Supplemented by reference TRBV28 and TRBJ2-1, the full variable domain reads DVKVTQSSRYLVKRTGEKVFLECVQDMDHENMFWYRQDPGLGLRLIYFSYDVKMKEKGDIPEGYSVSREKKERFSLILESASTNQTSMYLCASNSGRRVLGEQFFGPGTRLTVL.

This clonotype was detected a few times. The V and J genes are TRBV7-9 and TRBJ2-2; D not resolved. This CDR3 comprises 13 residues. Trimming took 6 bases from V and 6 from J, leaving 11 bases between them. Germline CDR1 is SEHNR and CDR2 is FQNEAQ (reference sequence). The DNA of the CDR3 is TGTGCCAGCAGGTACCGCCGGGCCGGGGAGCTGTTTTTT. Its translation is CASRYRRAGELFF.

In its sample, this clonotype was seen a few times. The rearrangement links TRBV10-3 to TRBJ2-1; 7 nucleotides align to TRBD1. The CDR3 loop spans 16 amino acids. J was trimmed by 6 bases and V by 0 bases; bases with no gene match: 8. Germline V gene sequence: CDR1 ENHRY, CDR2 SYGVKD. The DNA for the CDR3 is TGTGCCATCAGTGAGTCGGCTGGAAGGGGGCTCAATGAGCAGTTCTTC. This translates into CAISESAGRGLNEQFF.

This clonotype was seen more than once but under ten times. V gene TRBV5-1 combines with J gene TRBJ2-1; a possible D gene is TRBD2 (6 bases). The CDR3 runs to 11 residues. CDR1 is SGHRS, CDR2 YFSETQ, per germline. V was pared by 8 bases and J by 9 bases, with 12 bases between. CDR3 in amino acids: CARGDSGEQFF. DNA for the CDR3: TGCGCCAGAGGGGACTCCGGTGAGCAGTTCTTC.

This clonotype was counted between two and nine times. Germline is not matched at one junction end, which may reflect a read error. The chain combines TRBV7-9 with TRBJ2-3; 10 bases line up with TRBD2. CDR1 and CDR2 (germline): SEHNR, FQNEAQ (reference sequence). CDR3 length: 17 residues. CDR3 residues: CASSLGASGSRTDTQYF. The CDR3 DNA reads as TGTGCCAGCAGCTTAGGGGCTAGCGGGAGTCGCACGGATACGCAGTATTTT.

This clonotype was recorded at least ten times. V and J are TRBV7-2 and TRBJ2-4, with 8 nucleotides matching TRBD1. The DNA end is a closer match to TRBJ2-7, so the J assignment may be wrong. CDR1 and CDR2 (germline): SGHTA, FQGNSA. The CDR3 loop spans 16 amino acids. In nucleotides, the CDR3 is TGTGCCAGCAGCTCCAACCTCTGGGACAGGTGGGGCGAGCAGTACTTC. Translation gives CASSSNLWDRWGEQYF.

This clonotype was recorded many times. This chain uses TRBV29-1 with TRBJ2-5, with 11 bases lining up with TRBD1. The V gene's germline CDR1 is SQVTM and CDR2 ANQGSEA. The CDR3 contains 14 residues. The V segment lost 6 bases and the J segment 5 bases; nucleotides outside the gene matches: 8. The CDR3 coding sequence is TGCAGCGTGGGGGACAGGGGGTATTCGGAGACCCAGTACTTC. This encodes CSVGDRGYSETQYF.

This clonotype was counted ten times or more. The rearrangement joins TRBV9 to TRBJ2-7; D unresolved. CDR1 is SGDLS, CDR2 YYNGEE, per germline. The CDR3 has 15 residues. Trimming cost V 0 bases and J 5 bases, with 15 bases left between them. The CDR3 nucleotides read TGTGCCAGCAGCGTAGCTTCGGCAAAAGCCAACGAGCAGTACTTC. It yields the protein CASSVASAKANEQYF.

This clonotype has at least ten counts. The chain couples TRBV10-3 to TRBJ2-7, with no clear D. V lost 8 bases and J 6 bases, leaving 8 bases between the germline ends. The CDR3 runs 10 residues. Germline V gene data show CDR1 as ENHRY and CDR2 as SYGVKD. The CDR3 DNA reads as TGTGCCATCTGGGGTAGCGAGCAGTACTTC. The encoded protein is CAIWGSEQYF.

This clonotype has ten or more counts. Here the CDR3 reads CASSSLRVQDNIQYF. As DNA, the CDR3 is TGTGCCAGCAGTTCCCTTCGGGTCCAAGATAACATTCAGTACTTC. The V call is TRBV6-5, the J call TRBJ2-4; D not certain. The length of the CDR3 is 15 residues. Trimming took 4 bases from V and 7 from J, leaving 17 bases between them. CDR1 and CDR2 from the germline V gene are MNHEY and SVGAGI.

Ten or more counts support this clonotype. The genes are TRBV24-1 and TRBJ2-7; no firm D call. Trimming cost V 10 bases and J 7 bases, with 10 bases left between them. The CDR3 totals 10 residues. The germline V gene has CDR1 KGHDR and CDR2 SFDVKD. The CDR3 here is CATSVDEQYF. CDR3 bases: TGTGCCACGTCAGTGGATGAGCAGTACTTC.